This record looks at one T cell receptor (beta chain) sequence and its context. The antigen is undetermined. This entry is derived from a study of T cell therapy after organ transplantation. Germline trimming cut 5 bases from V and 7 bases from J; bases unmatched to any gene: 7. The CDR3 consists of 14 residues. The germline gives CDR1 SGHAT, CDR2 FQDESV (reference sequence). This table comes from immunoSEQ multiplex PCR, and its TCRdb copy is limited to in-frame clones, with some not included. The sample consists of a few thousand clones, around 75% of them appearing once. This TCR was recovered from a human patient who had received a solid organ transplant and had CMV disease. This rearrangement joins TRBV11-1 to TRBJ2-3; 9 bases align to TRBD2. The input for sequencing was CD8+ T cells from blood, taken before autologous CMV-specific T cell therapy. CDR3 protein: CASSPVASGNTQYF. DNA for the CDR3: TGTGCCAGCAGCCCGGTGGCTAGCGGGAATACGCAGTATTTT.